The T cell receptor beta chain described here comes from a study of CD8+ T cells in alopecia areata. Study-wide context: Graft recipients were approximately 6-10-week-old female C3H/HeJ mice, and donor skin originated from approximately 6-13-month-old C3H/HeJ mice with spontaneous alopecia.

General observations from the study: More clonal than normal scalp was lesional scalp, particularly alopecia totalis/universalis.

Isolated RNA was reverse transcribed into cDNA used as the sequencing template. Clones were sequenced by immunoSEQ multiplex PCR, and TCRdb holds only the in-frame ones, with some missing. The table lists almost 9,000 clones, with no singletons. CDR3 length: 12 amino acids. Many counts were recorded for this clone. Its matching antigen is unknown. The gene names given are mouse names. The CDR3 extends 4 residues past the end of the read, so its final part is completed from the germline J gene. Cutaneous lymph nodes were pooled and cells sorted by CD4, CD8alpha, NKG2D, NKG2ACE and more. This sequence originates from a C3H/HeJ mouse with alopecia areata. The strain bears MHC haplotype H2-k. The chain employs TRBV22 and TRBJ2-3; the table calls TRBD1, which could not be checked here. TRBV22 counts as a pseudogene. The sequencing input was CD8+ T cells sorted from a lymph node. CDR3 sequence reads: CASSSRAETLYF. The sequenced CDR3 bases are TGTGCCAGCAGTTCCAGGGCAGAA.